Listed below are T cell receptor beta chains from one sample, sequenced in a study of early T cells in non-severe SARS-CoV-2 infection. TCRdb re-analysed the 5' RACE reads in MiXCR, keeping a single row per CDR3 protein. Of roughly 110,000 distinct CDR3 sequences listed, around 10% are singletons. What was sequenced was whole blood. The source is an adult who was a healthcare worker with PCR-confirmed SARS-CoV-2 infection or an uninfected control (not recorded which). Both conserved end residues are trimmed from each CDR3. Fields, in order: J gene, V gene, clone size, CDR3 protein. Expanded clones get a size class; other rows say once, few or many, or leave the size out.

TRBJ1-2,TRBV12-3/TRBV12-4,-,ASLAGGGGYT
TRBJ2-2,TRBV27,many,ASSSPMDRGHTGELF
TRBJ2-3,TRBV7-2,many,ASSTPGWEEDTQY
TRBJ2-5,TRBV11-2,many,ASSLASYATGGTQY
TRBJ2-7,TRBV19,many,ASSLSAGGPSGYEQY
TRBJ2-7,TRBV9,-,ASSVEGDTSNQY
TRBJ1-2,TRBV18,few,ASSPGDNYGYT
TRBJ2-7,TRBV28,-,ASEMGQGYEQY
TRBJ2-6,TRBV11-2,few,ASSLGPSGANVLT
TRBJ2-1,TRBV28,-,ASSLGDRGLNEQF
TRBJ1-5,TRBV28,many,ASSLPSQPQH
TRBJ1-1,TRBV12-3/TRBV12-4,-,ASSYQNRNTEAF
TRBJ2-7,TRBV12-3/TRBV12-4,many,ASSLATSLSGRVYEQY
TRBJ2-2,TRBV7-6,many,ASSLAENTGELF
TRBJ2-1,TRBV11-2,few,ASSPPDDKAGGPTNEQF
TRBJ1-4,TRBV20-1,few,SAREGENEKLF
TRBJ2-1,TRBV20-1,-,SARLGPEQF
TRBJ1-2,TRBV30,few,AWSPNRGNYGYT
TRBJ2-7,TRBV20-1,-,SARARGYEQY
TRBJ2-1,TRBV7-9,few,ASSLEGGAKQF
TRBJ2-3,TRBV5-4,many,ASSSGASTDTQY
TRBJ2-1,TRBV11-2,few,ASSSSTSGRNEQF
TRBJ2-7,TRBV5-5,-,ASSLEASGKYEQY
TRBJ2-3,TRBV20-1,few,SARDMLAGGLNTQY
TRBJ1-1,TRBV30,few,AWKRGEWGAF
TRBJ2-6,TRBV12-3/TRBV12-4,many,ASDSTGVGANVLT
TRBJ2-5,TRBV28,-,ASFPGEWGGETQY
TRBJ2-1,TRBV30,-,AWGGARNEQF
TRBJ2-3,TRBV7-3,many,ASSPTSGRVHTQY
TRBJ2-2,TRBV20-1,-,SARGYGPGELF
TRBJ2-2,TRBV5-6,-,ASSWASGNTGELF
TRBJ1-2,TRBV30,-,AWSKAQLNYGYT
TRBJ2-7,TRBV19,few,ASSIGSGEQC
TRBJ1-2,TRBV18,-,ASSPPGTENYGYT
TRBJ2-3,TRBV20-1,many,SARSGVITDTQY
TRBJ1-4,TRBV9,-,ASSVAATNEKLF
TRBJ2-3,TRBV20-1,few,SARVPDPDTQY
TRBJ2-7,TRBV20-1,many,SARDRVISEQY
TRBJ2-7,TRBV6-2/TRBV6-3,few,ASSYSRDRFTYEQY
TRBJ2-1,TRBV5-1,medium-sized,ASSLEVSSYNEQF
TRBJ1-1,TRBV20-1,-,SAPLNTEAF
TRBJ2-1,TRBV29-1,many,SVTSSGEQF
TRBJ1-1,TRBV6-5,-,ASSYGPGAF
TRBJ2-2,TRBV4-1,-,ASSPRGGELF
TRBJ2-5,TRBV10-3,few,AISGRDSNQETQY
TRBJ1-5,TRBV19,few,ASSLLSYNQPQH
TRBJ2-7,TRBV4-1,many,ASSQERWGAGRFYEQY
TRBJ1-1,TRBV7-9,-,ASSPEGSGGTEAF